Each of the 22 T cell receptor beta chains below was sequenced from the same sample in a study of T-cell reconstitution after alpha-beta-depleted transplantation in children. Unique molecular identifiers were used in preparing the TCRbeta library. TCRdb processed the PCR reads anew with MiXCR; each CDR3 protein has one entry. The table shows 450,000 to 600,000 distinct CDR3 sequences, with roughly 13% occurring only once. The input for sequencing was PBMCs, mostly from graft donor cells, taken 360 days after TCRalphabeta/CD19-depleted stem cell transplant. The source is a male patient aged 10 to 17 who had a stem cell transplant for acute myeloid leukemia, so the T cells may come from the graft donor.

CDR3 protein: CASSQVASGRSYNEQFF. The CDR3 nucleotides read TGCGCCAGCAGCCAAGTGGCTAGCGGGAGGTCCTACAATGAGCAGTTCTTC. The genes are TRBV4-3 and TRBJ2-1; 11 bases map to TRBD2. CDR1 is LGHNA, CDR2 YSLEER, per germline. With 1 base clipped from V and 1 base from J, the junction kept 3 bases outside the gene matches. The CDR3 length is 17 residues.

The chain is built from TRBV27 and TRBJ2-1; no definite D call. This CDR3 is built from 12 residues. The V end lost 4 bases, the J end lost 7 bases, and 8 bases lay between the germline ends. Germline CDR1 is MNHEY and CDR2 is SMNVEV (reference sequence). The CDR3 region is CASSSYGNEQFF. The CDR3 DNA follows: TGTGCCAGCAGTTCTTACGGGAATGAGCAGTTCTTC.

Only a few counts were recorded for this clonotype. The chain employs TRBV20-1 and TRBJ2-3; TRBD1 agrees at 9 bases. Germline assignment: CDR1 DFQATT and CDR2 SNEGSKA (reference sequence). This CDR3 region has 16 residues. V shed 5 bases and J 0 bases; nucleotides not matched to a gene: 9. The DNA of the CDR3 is TGCAGTGCTGGAACAACAGGGGGCTCTAGCACAGATACGCAGTATTTT. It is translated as CSAGTTGGSSTDTQYF.

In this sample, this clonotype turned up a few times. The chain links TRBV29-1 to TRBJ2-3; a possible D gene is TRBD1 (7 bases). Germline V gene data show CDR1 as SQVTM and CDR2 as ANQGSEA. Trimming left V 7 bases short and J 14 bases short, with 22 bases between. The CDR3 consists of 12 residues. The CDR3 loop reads CSAQGGDSPPYF. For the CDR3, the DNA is TGCAGCGCTCAAGGCGGGGACAGCCCCCCGTATTTT.

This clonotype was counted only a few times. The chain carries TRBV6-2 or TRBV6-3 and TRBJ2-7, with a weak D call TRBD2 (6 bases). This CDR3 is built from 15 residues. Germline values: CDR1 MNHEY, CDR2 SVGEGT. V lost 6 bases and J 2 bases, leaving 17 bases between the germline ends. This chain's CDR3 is CASSHVRRDAYEQYF. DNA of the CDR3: TGTGCCAGCAGCCACGTAAGGCGGGACGCCTACGAGCAGTACTTC.

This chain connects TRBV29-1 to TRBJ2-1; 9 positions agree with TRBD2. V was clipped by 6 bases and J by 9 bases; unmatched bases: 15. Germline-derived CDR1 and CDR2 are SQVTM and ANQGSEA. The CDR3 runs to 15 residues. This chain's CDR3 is CSVELLAGGPPEQFF. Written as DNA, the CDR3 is TGCAGCGTCGAACTCCTCGCGGGAGGGCCCCCTGAGCAGTTCTTC.

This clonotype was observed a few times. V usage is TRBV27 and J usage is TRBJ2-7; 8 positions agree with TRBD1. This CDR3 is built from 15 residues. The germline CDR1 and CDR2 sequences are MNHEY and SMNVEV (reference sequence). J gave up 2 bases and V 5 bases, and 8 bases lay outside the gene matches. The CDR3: CASSPRGTGPYEQYF. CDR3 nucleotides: TGTGCCAGCAGTCCCCGAGGGACAGGTCCCTACGAGCAGTACTTC.

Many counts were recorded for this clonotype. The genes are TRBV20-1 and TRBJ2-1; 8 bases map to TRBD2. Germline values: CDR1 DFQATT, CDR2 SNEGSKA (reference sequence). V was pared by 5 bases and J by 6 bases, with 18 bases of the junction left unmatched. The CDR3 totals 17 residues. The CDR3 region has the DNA TGCAGTGCTCACTCTATAAGTGGGGCGGGAGGCCTCAATGAGCAGTTCTTC. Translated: CSAHSISGAGGLNEQFF.

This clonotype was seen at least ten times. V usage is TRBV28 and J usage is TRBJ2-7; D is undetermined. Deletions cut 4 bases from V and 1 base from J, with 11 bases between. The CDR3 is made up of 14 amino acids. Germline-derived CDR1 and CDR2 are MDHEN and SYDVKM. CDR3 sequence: CASSSRISSYEQYF. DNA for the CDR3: TGTGCCAGCAGTTCCAGGATTAGTTCCTACGAGCAGTACTTC.

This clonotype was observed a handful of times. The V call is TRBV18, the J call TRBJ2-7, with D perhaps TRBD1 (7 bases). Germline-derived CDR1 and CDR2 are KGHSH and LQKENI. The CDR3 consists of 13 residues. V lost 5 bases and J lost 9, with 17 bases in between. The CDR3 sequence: CASSSLEGAGQYF. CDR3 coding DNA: TGTGCCAGCTCAAGTTTGGAGGGGGCCGGGCAGTACTTC.

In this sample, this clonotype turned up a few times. The chain's CDR3 is CASSPFGGGGLPYEQYF. CDR3 in DNA: TGTGCCAGCAGTCCCTTTGGAGGTGGGGGCTTACCCTACGAGCAGTACTTC. The chain joins TRBV12-3 or TRBV12-4 to TRBJ2-7; D might be TRBD1 (6 bases). This CDR3 region has 17 residues. V shed 5 bases and J shed 2 bases, with 22 bases lying between them.

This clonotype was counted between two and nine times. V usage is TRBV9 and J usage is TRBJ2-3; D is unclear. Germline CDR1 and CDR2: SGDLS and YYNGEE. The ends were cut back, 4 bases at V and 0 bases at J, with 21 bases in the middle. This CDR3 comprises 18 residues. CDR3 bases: TGTGCCAGCAGCAACTCTATAGACCTCAAGAAGAGCACAGATACGCAGTATTTT. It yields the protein CASSNSIDLKKSTDTQYF.

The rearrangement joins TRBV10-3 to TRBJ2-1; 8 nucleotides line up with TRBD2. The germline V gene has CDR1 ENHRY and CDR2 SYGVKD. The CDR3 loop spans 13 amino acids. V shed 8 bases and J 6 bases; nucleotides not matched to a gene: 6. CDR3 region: CAIGGLASNEQFF. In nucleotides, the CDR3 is TGTGCCATCGGCGGACTAGCAAGCAATGAGCAGTTCTTC.

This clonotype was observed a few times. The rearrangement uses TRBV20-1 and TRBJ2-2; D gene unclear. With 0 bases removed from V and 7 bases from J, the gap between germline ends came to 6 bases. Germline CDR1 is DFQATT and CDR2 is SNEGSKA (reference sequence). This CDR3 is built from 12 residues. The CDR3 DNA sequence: TGCAGTGCTAGAGAGAAGGTCGGGGAGCTGTTTTTT. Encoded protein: CSAREKVGELFF.

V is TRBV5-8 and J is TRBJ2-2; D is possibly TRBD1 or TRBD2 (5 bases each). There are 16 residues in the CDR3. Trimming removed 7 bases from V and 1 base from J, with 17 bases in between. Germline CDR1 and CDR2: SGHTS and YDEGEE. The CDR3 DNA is TGTGCCAGCCCGCCCTCCCGGGGCGTGAACACCGGGGAGCTGTTTTTT. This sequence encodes CASPPSRGVNTGELFF.

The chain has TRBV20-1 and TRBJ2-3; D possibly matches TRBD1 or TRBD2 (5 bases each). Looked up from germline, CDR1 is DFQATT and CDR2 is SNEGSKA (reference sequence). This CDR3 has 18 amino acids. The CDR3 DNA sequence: TGCTGCTTCCGGGACCAGAACGCGTTCCTCACTAGCACAGATACGCAGTATTTT. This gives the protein CCFRDQNAFLTSTDTQYF.

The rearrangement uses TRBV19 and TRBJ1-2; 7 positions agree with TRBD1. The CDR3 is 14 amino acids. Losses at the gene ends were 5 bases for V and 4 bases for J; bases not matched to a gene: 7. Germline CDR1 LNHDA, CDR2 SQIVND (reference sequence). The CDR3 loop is CASSVTGRGYGYTF. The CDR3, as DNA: TGTGCCAGTAGTGTGACAGGGAGAGGCTATGGCTACACCTTC.

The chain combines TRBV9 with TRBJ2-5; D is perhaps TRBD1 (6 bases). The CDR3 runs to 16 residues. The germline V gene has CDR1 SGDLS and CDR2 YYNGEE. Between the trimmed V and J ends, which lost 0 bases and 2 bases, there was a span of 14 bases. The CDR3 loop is CASSVGLQTGQETQYF. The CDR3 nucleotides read TGTGCCAGCAGCGTAGGGTTACAGACAGGACAAGAGACCCAGTACTTC.

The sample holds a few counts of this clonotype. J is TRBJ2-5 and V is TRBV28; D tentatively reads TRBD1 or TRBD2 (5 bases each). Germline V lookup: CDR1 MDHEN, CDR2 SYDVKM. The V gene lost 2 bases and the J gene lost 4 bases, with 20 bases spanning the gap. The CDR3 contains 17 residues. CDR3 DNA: TGTGCCAGCAGTTTAATCGGCAGGGCAAGACGGGGAGAGACCCAGTACTTC. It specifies CASSLIGRARRGETQYF.

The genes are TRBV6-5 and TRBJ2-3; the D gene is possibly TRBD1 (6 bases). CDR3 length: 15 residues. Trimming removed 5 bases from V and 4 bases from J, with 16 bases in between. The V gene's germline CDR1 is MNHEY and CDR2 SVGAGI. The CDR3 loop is CASSTLRGGADTQYF. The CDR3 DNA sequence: TGTGCCAGCAGTACCCTCAGGGGTGGGGCAGATACGCAGTATTTT.

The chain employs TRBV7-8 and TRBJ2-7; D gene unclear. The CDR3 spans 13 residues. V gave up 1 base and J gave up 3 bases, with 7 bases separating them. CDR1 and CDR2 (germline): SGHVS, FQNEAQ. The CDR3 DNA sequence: TGTGCCAGCAGCTTAGGGGTGATCTACGAGCAGTACTTC. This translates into CASSLGVIYEQYF.

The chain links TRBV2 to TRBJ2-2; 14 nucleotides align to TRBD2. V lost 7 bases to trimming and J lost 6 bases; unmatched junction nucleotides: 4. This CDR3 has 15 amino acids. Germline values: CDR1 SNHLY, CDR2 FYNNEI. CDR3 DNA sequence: TGTGCCAGCACGGGGGGACTAGCGGGAGCCGGGGAGCTGTTTTTT. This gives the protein CASTGGLAGAGELFF.